Each of the 4 T cell receptor beta chains below was sequenced from the same sample in a study of CD39 and CD103 CD8 tumor-infiltrating T cells. Generated by immunoSEQ multiplex PCR, the TCRdb table keeps only in-frame clones and is missing some. Of roughly 7,400 clones detected, over 65% appear once; the ten largest clones hold almost 60%. Sequenced material: CD8+ T cells sorted from blood. The sample's subset: total memory CD8 T cells (CD45RA-CCR7+/-) from blood or uninvolved lymph node. The source of these receptors is a human donor with head and neck squamous cell carcinoma.

V usage is TRBV19 and J usage is TRBJ2-7; no clear D gene. Trimming removed 0 bases at V and 0 bases at J, with 6 bases between. CDR1 and CDR2 (germline): LNHDA, SQIVND (reference sequence). The CDR3 is made up of 14 amino acids. CDR3 residues: CASSIETVSYEQYF. In nucleotides, the CDR3 is TGTGCCAGTAGTATAGAAACAGTCTCCTACGAGCAGTACTTC.

The CDR3 is CASSISGTVYEQYF. The CDR3, as DNA: TGTGCCAGTAGTATTAGCGGGACCGTCTACGAGCAGTACTTC. The chain links TRBV19 to TRBJ2-7, with 8 nucleotides matching TRBD2. CDR3 length equals 14 residues. J gave up 3 bases and V 3 bases, and 4 bases lay outside the gene matches. In germline, CDR1 is LNHDA, CDR2 SQIVND (reference sequence).

This clone showed up just a few times. This rearrangement joins TRBV4-1 to TRBJ1-3, with D possibly matching TRBD1 (6 bases). The germline gives CDR1 MGHRA, CDR2 YSYEKL. The V end was cut by 0 bases, the J end by 0 bases, with 12 bases between. CDR3 length: 17 amino acids. CDR3 residues: CASSQEEGVLSGNTIYF. The CDR3 DNA is TGCGCCAGCAGCCAAGAGGAGGGGGTTCTCTCTGGAAACACCATATATTTT.

This clone is labeled as medium-sized. The chain links TRBV4-3 to TRBJ1-2; no definite D call. V shed 0 bases and J shed 4 bases, with 12 bases lying between them. Per the germline V gene, CDR1 is LGHNA and CDR2 is YSLEER. The CDR3 length is 15 residues. The DNA of the CDR3 is TGCGCCAGCAGCCAAGACGGCAGTTACCTCTATGGCTACACCTTC. The encoded protein is CASSQDGSYLYGYTF.